Presented here are 17 T cell receptor beta chains from one specimen sequenced in a study of blood T cells in healthy people across ages. Next came a second PCR, run for about 6 to 12 cycles, which used a sample-barcoded 5' primer along with a J-beta primer mix. MiXCR, applied by TCRdb to the 5' RACE reads, yields one record per CDR3 protein. Found here are about 1.4 million distinct CDR3 sequences, roughly 60% of them singletons; the top ten hold about 6.3%. Material: blood. The receptor source for this set is a man in his late teens or twenties in good health.

This clonotype was counted between two and nine times. This rearrangement joins TRBV20-1 to TRBJ2-7; 7 positions match TRBD1. The CDR3 sequence is 11 residues long. Germline-derived CDR1 and CDR2 are DFQATT and SNEGSKA (reference sequence). V was pared by 6 bases and J by 4 bases, with 3 bases of the junction left unmatched. The CDR3 reads CSAGDRYEQYF. The CDR3 DNA sequence: TGCAGTGCGGGGGACAGATACGAGCAGTACTTC.

Comments on this clonotype: The junction departs from the called germline gene at one end, perhaps through a read error. This rearrangement joins TRBV14 to TRBJ2-7; D gene uncertain. Per germline, CDR1 SGHDN and CDR2 FVKESK. CDR3 length: 12 amino acids. CDR3 coding DNA: TGTACCAGCAGCTCTCCCCCCTTGGAGCAGTACTTC. Amino acid sequence: CTSSSPPLEQYF.

This clonotype has only one observation. The chain links TRBV10-3 to TRBJ2-3, with 9 bases aligning to TRBD1. After removal of 3 bases from V and 2 bases from J, the junction contained 3 bases not matched to a gene. This CDR3 has 15 amino acids. Germline assignment: CDR1 ENHRY and CDR2 SYGVKD. Here the CDR3 reads CAISDGTGYTDTQYF. DNA of the CDR3: TGTGCCATCAGTGATGGGACAGGGTACACAGATACGCAGTATTTT.

This clonotype turned up a few times. The CDR3 loop is CSVRQGGNTGELFF. CDR3 coding DNA: TGCAGCGTCAGGCAGGGGGGAAACACCGGGGAGCTGTTTTTT. This sequence joins TRBV29-1 and TRBJ2-2; D is possibly TRBD1 (7 bases). This CDR3 has 14 residues. The germline V gene has CDR1 SQVTM and CDR2 ANQGSEA. V lost 6 bases to trimming and J lost 2 bases, with 13 bases between them.

The chain carries TRBV6-6 and TRBJ2-4; 10 bases fit TRBD2. The J call is in doubt because the DNA end fits TRBJ2-7 better. The CDR3 has 16 residues. Germline V gene sequence: CDR1 MNHNY, CDR2 SVGAGI (reference sequence). Here the CDR3 reads CASSYFGLAAFYEQYF. The CDR3 DNA reads TGTGCCAGCAGTTACTTCGGACTAGCGGCCTTCTACGAGCAGTACTTC.

Of note for this clonotype: An end of the junction differs from the germline gene, which may be a read error. The J gene is TRBJ2-3, the V gene TRBV6-6; 8 bases are a match to TRBD2. The CDR3 runs to 14 residues. Germline V CDR1 and CDR2: MNHNY, SVGAGI (reference sequence). In DNA, the CDR3 is TGTGCCAGCAGTCAACGGGGGGGGGCAGATACGCGGTATTTT. This encodes CASSQRGGADTRYF.

This chain links TRBV20-1 with TRBJ2-7; 7 bases align to TRBD2. The J call may not be correct, given that the DNA end is closer to TRBJ2-5. Per germline, CDR1 DFQATT and CDR2 SNEGSKA (reference sequence). The CDR3 has 12 amino acids. CDR3 nucleotides: TGCAGTACGAGCGGGATGAGGGAGACCCAGTACTTC. Its protein is CSTSGMRETQYF.

The CDR3 region is CASSVVPSEKLFF. CDR3 DNA: TGTGCCAGCAGCGTAGTACCTTCGGAAAAACTGTTTTTT. The chain couples TRBV9 to TRBJ1-4; D remains unclear. Trimming stripped 0 bases from V and 8 bases from J, with 8 bases between. Germline lookup yields CDR1 SGDLS and CDR2 YYNGEE. The CDR3 is made up of 13 amino acids.

The chain uses TRBV5-1 and TRBJ2-5; 10 bases are shared with TRBD2. J lost 2 bases, V lost 0 bases, and 7 bases had no gene match. Per germline, CDR1 SGHRS and CDR2 YFSETQ. This CDR3 has 17 residues. CDR3 DNA: TGCGCCAGCAGCTTGGAACTAGCGGGAATCCGTCAAGAGACCCAGTACTTC. This encodes CASSLELAGIRQETQYF.

For the CDR3, the DNA is TGTGCCAGCAGTTCCTCGTGGCTAGCGGGAAGCGAGCAGTACTTC. Protein product: CASSSSWLAGSEQYF. The V call is TRBV6-5, the J call TRBJ2-5; 9 nucleotides line up with TRBD2. The end of the DNA is better explained by TRBJ2-7, so the J call may be wrong. CDR1 is MNHEY and CDR2 is SVGAGI in the germline V gene. The CDR3 covers 15 residues.

The rearrangement links TRBV20-1 to TRBJ2-1; D is undetermined. Looked up from germline, CDR1 is DFQATT and CDR2 is SNEGSKA (reference sequence). Trimming took off 0 bases at V and 6 bases at J, with 12 bases between the two ends. The CDR3 contains 14 residues. CDR3 sequence: CSARDLGSFNEQFF. The CDR3 bases are TGCAGTGCTAGAGATCTAGGCTCGTTCAATGAGCAGTTCTTC.

In this sample, this clonotype turned up once. The gene calls are TRBV25-1 and TRBJ1-3, with D unresolved. Trimming pared 4 bases from V and 2 bases from J, leaving 9 bases between. The CDR3 consists of 14 residues. Per the germline V gene, CDR1 is MGHDK and CDR2 is SYGVNS. CDR3 sequence reads: CASSGAGAGNTIYF. CDR3 DNA sequence: TGTGCCAGCAGTGGTGCCGGGGCTGGAAACACCATATATTTT.

This clonotype appeared a few times. At one boundary the junction diverges from the germline segment, which might be a read error. V is TRBV7-9 and J is TRBJ1-2; tentative D call: TRBD1 (5 bases). Germline V gene data show CDR1 as SEHNR and CDR2 as FQNEAQ (reference sequence). There are 19 residues in the CDR3. The CDR3 DNA reads TGTGCTAGCAGCTTAGGGAGTGCCGGGACTTCACCCCTCGGGGATGGCTACACCTTC. This codes for CASSLGSAGTSPLGDGYTF.

This chain joins TRBV20-1 and TRBJ1-2; D ambiguous. CDR3 size: 11 residues. Germline CDR1 DFQATT, CDR2 SNEGSKA (reference sequence). Trimming pared 1 base from V and 7 bases from J, leaving 7 bases between. CDR3 loop: CSARVVSGYTF. For the CDR3, the DNA is TGCAGTGCTAGAGTAGTTAGTGGCTACACCTTC.

The table lists this clonotype with a few counts. The V and J genes are TRBV6-5 and TRBJ2-1, with TRBD2 identical over 12 bases. The germline V gene encodes CDR1 MNHEY and CDR2 SVGAGI. The CDR3 extends over 16 amino acids. The V gene end was trimmed by 5 bases and the J gene end by 2 bases; junction bases not matched to a gene: 4. The CDR3 DNA is TGTGCCAGCAGTCCCCTAGCGGGAGGGACCTACAATGAGCAGTTCTTC. As protein: CASSPLAGGTYNEQFF.

This clonotype was counted many times. This chain links TRBV7-2 with TRBJ1-1; D gene unclear. Trimming cost V 3 bases and J 3 bases, with 11 bases left between them. Germline lookup yields CDR1 SGHTA and CDR2 FQGNSA. There are 14 residues in the CDR3. CDR3 amino acids: CASSFLRIDTEAFF. CDR3 bases: TGTGCCAGCAGCTTCTTACGAATTGACACTGAAGCTTTCTTT.

The chain has TRBV29-1 and TRBJ2-1; TRBD2 matches 12 bases. The germline CDR1 and CDR2 sequences are SQVTM and ANQGSEA. J was trimmed by 4 bases and V by 6 bases; bases with no gene match: 4. CDR3 length equals 14 residues. The CDR3 loop reads CSVTGTSGYNEQFF. As DNA, the CDR3 is TGCAGCGTGACCGGGACTAGCGGGTACAATGAGCAGTTCTTC.